The subject of this entry is one T cell receptor (beta chain). Either two negative PCRs, clearance, or symptom resolution qualified Cohort 3 donors as recovered. V lost 7 bases to trimming and J lost 1 base; unmatched junction nucleotides: 7. There are 14 residues in the CDR3. Looked up from germline, CDR1 is SGHRS and CDR2 is YFSETQ. Repertoires were generated with immunoSEQ multiplex PCR, while TCRdb's copy carries only in-frame clones and drops some. The sample has more than 200,000 clones; 70% to 90% are singletons. The sample is drawn from a study of blood T cell repertoires in COVID-19. Study in general: Collection of acute and convalescent COVID-19 samples took place in the United States, Italy and Spain. Sources were T cells, B-cell-depleted T cells, or PBMCs; the material itself was cDNA or gDNA.

The rearrangement links TRBV5-1 to TRBJ1-1; 7 bases match TRBD1. This TCR derives from a woman in her forties or fifties who had recovered from COVID-19. The sample comprised PBMCs or T cells enriched from blood (not recorded which). In DNA, the CDR3 is TGCGCCAGCGTACAGGGGATCGGGAACACTGAAGCTTTCTTT. This sequence encodes CASVQGIGNTEAFF.